One and the same sample provided the 13 T cell receptor beta chains below, sequenced in a study of shared clonotypes between healthy human individuals. TCRdb keeps only in-frame clones here, not all; method: immunoSEQ multiplex PCR. Here the sample spans 2,500,000 or so clones, 85% to 95% being singletons. Sequenced input: naive CD4+ T cells from PBMCs. Subset meaning: CD45RA+ positively selected. Source of these receptors: a man between 18 and 35 years old in good health. Some clones in this sample may be carry-over from other donors' samples.

As concerns this clone: In the same sample, other DNA sequences code for this CDR3. Written as DNA, the CDR3 is TGTGCCAGCAGTGAAGGGTACGAGCAGTACTTC. It translates to CASSEGYEQYF. The chain recombines TRBV2 with TRBJ2-7, with unresolved D. The germline V gene encodes CDR1 SNHLY and CDR2 FYNNEI. The CDR3 runs to 11 residues. Trimming left V 1 base short and J 4 bases short, with 2 bases between.

The rearrangement uses TRBV5-4 and TRBJ2-7; 9 bases fit TRBD1. This CDR3 region has 15 residues. The germline gives CDR1 SGHNT, CDR2 YYREEE (reference sequence). Germline trimming cut 4 bases from V and 5 bases from J; bases unmatched to any gene: 10. CDR3 sequence (DNA): TGTGCCAGCAGCGTGGACAGGGGTTCTTTGGACGAGCAGTACTTC. Protein product: CASSVDRGSLDEQYF. Drawing the rest from reference TRBV5-4 and TRBJ2-7, the complete variable domain is ETGVTQSPTHLIKTRGQQVTLRCSSQSGHNTVSWYQQALGQGPQFIFQYYREEENGRGNFPPRFSGLQFPNYSSELNVNALELDDSALYLCASSVDRGSLDEQYFGPGTRLTVT.

This chain links TRBV7-9 with TRBJ1-1; D perhaps matches TRBD1 (6 bases). CDR3 length: 14 residues. Germline loops: CDR1 SEHNR, CDR2 FQNEAQ (reference sequence). V shed 5 bases and J shed 7 bases, with 17 bases lying between them. CDR3 amino acids: CASSRAGGQGEAFF. DNA for the CDR3: TGTGCCAGCAGCCGGGCCGGGGGGCAGGGTGAAGCTTTCTTT.

Here the CDR3 reads CASTTWAGGDYEQYF. Here the CDR3 DNA reads TGTGCCAGCACCACCTGGGCGGGAGGGGACTACGAGCAGTACTTC. This chain uses TRBV7-9 with TRBJ2-7, with 9 bases matching TRBD2. The length of the CDR3 is 15 residues. The germline CDR1 and CDR2 sequences are SEHNR and FQNEAQ (reference sequence). The junction had 10 bases not matched to a gene; V was cut back by 7 bases and J by 3 bases.

The chain employs TRBV6-6 and TRBJ2-7; D gene uncertain. Trimming removed 1 base at V and 2 bases at J, with 6 bases between. The CDR3 has 13 residues. The germline V gene encodes CDR1 MNHNY and CDR2 SVGAGI (reference sequence). The CDR3 here is CASSYWNTYEQYF. For the CDR3, the DNA is TGTGCCAGCAGTTACTGGAATACCTACGAGCAGTACTTC.

This rearrangement joins TRBV7-8 to TRBJ2-2; D gene uncertain. V dropped 6 bases and J dropped 6 bases, with 17 bases sitting between them. Looked up from germline, CDR1 is SGHVS and CDR2 is FQNEAQ. The CDR3 covers 15 residues. The CDR3 protein is CASRFLVSGPGELFF. The CDR3 nucleotides are TGTGCCAGCAGGTTCCTAGTGTCAGGCCCCGGGGAGCTGTTTTTT.

The chain has TRBV4-1 and TRBJ1-1; 9 nucleotides align to TRBD1. From germline, CDR1 is MGHRA and CDR2 YSYEKL. The CDR3 extends over 13 amino acids. The junction had 2 bases not matched to a gene; V was cut back by 4 bases and J by 5 bases. CDR3 sequence (DNA): TGCGCCAGCAGCCTCGGACAGGGGACTGAAGCTTTCTTT. This sequence encodes CASSLGQGTEAFF.

A single count supports this clone. The chain is built from TRBV18 and TRBJ2-6; maybe TRBD1 (6 bases). Trimming shortened V by 0 bases and J by 0 bases, and 18 bases separated the two germline ends. The CDR3 contains 20 residues. CDR1 is KGHSH and CDR2 is LQKENI in the germline V gene. The CDR3: CASSPPNLRTVHSGANVLTF. The CDR3 DNA follows: TGTGCCAGCTCACCACCGAATCTCCGGACAGTCCACTCTGGGGCCAACGTCCTGACTTTC.

A remark on this clone: This sample also contains other DNA sequences that code for the same CDR3. The rearrangement links TRBV19 to TRBJ2-5; a possible D gene is TRBD2 (5 bases). The V gene lost 3 bases and the J gene lost 1 base, with 6 bases spanning the gap. Germline V gene data show CDR1 as LNHDA and CDR2 as SQIVND (reference sequence). The CDR3 is made up of 13 amino acids. CDR3 amino acids: CASSIGIQETQYF. The CDR3 DNA sequence: TGTGCCAGTAGTATCGGGATCCAAGAGACCCAGTACTTC.

The chain couples TRBV5-1 to TRBJ2-3; TRBD1 matches 11 bases. This CDR3 region has 15 residues. With V trimmed by 7 bases and J by 6 bases, 10 bases remained unmatched. Germline CDR1 and CDR2: SGHRS and YFSETQ. For the CDR3, the DNA is TGCGCCAGCGGATCTACCGGGACAGGGGGGGATACGCAGTATTTT. This sequence encodes CASGSTGTGGDTQYF. The variable domain in full, with the rest retrieved from reference TRBV5-1 and TRBJ2-3, is KAGVTQTPRYLIKTRGQQVTLSCSPISGHRSVSWYQQTPGQGLQFLFEYFSETQRNKGNFPGRFSGRQFSNSRSEMNVSTLELGDSALYLCASGSTGTGGDTQYFGPGTRLTVL.

The J gene is TRBJ1-2, the V gene TRBV30, with 8 nucleotides matching TRBD1. This CDR3 has 13 amino acids. CDR1 GTSNPN and CDR2 SVGIG come from the germline V gene (reference sequence). The V and J ends lost 4 bases and 4 bases, in that order; junction bases with no gene match: 5. The CDR3 reads CAWTLGQAYGYTF. The DNA of the CDR3 is TGTGCCTGGACCCTGGGACAGGCCTATGGCTACACCTTC.

The rearrangement links TRBV6-5 to TRBJ2-7; 8 bases match TRBD1. The CDR3 sequence is 15 residues long. CDR1 and CDR2 from the germline V gene are MNHEY and SVGAGI. The V segment lost 6 bases and the J segment 3 bases; nucleotides outside the gene matches: 10. The DNA for the CDR3 is TGTGCCAGCAGCCAAGGGCAGGGGGCTTACTACGAGCAGTACTTC. As protein: CASSQGQGAYYEQYF.

The CDR3 coding sequence is TGTGCCAGCAGAGCCCCGGGACAGAGCTACTACAATGAGCAGTTCTTC. Encoded protein: CASRAPGQSYYNEQFF. This chain links TRBV9 with TRBJ2-1; 7 bases line up with TRBD1. Germline trimming cut 5 bases from V and 3 bases from J; bases unmatched to any gene: 11. This CDR3 spans 16 amino acids. Germline CDR1 SGDLS, CDR2 YYNGEE.